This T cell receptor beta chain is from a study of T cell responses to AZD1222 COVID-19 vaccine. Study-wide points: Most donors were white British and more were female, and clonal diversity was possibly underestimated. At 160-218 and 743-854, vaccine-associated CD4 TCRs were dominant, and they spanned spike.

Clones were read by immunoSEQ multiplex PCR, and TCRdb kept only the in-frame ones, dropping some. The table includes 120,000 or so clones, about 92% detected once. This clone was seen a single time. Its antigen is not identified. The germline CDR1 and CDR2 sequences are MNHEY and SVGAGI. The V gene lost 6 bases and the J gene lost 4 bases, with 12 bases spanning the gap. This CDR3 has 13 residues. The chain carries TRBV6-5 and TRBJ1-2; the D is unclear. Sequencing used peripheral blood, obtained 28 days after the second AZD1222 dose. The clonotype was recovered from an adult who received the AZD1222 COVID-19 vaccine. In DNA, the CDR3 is TGTGCCAGCAGCTTGGACGGAGGCTATGGCTACACCTTC. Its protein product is CASSLDGGYGYTF.